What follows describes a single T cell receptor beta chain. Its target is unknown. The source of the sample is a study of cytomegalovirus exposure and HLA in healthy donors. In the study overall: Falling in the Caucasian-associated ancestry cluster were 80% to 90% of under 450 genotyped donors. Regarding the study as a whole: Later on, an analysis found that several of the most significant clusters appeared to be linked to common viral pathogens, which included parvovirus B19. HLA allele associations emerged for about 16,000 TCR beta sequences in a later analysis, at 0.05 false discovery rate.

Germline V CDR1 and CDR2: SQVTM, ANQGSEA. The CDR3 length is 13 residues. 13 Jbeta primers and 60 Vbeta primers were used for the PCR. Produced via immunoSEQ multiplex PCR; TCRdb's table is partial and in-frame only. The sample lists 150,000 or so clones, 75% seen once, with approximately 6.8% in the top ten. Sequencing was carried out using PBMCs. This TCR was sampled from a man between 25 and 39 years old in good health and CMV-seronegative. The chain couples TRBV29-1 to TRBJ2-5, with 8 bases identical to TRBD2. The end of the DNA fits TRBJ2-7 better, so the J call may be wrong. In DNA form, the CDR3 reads TGCAGCGTTGAATCGGGGGGGGACTACGAGCAGTACTTC. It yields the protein CSVESGGDYEQYF.